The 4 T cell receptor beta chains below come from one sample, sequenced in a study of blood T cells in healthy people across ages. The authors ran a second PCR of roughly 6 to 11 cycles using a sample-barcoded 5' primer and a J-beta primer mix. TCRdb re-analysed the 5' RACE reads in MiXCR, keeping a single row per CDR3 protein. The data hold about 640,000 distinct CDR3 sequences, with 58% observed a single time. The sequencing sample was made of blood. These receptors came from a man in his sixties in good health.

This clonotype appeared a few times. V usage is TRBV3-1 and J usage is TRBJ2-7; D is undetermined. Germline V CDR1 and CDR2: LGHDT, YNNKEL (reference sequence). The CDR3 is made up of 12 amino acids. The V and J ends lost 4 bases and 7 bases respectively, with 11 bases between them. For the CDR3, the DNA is TGTGCCAGCAGCCGAGGAGATCGGGAGCAGTACTTC. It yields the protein CASSRGDREQYF.

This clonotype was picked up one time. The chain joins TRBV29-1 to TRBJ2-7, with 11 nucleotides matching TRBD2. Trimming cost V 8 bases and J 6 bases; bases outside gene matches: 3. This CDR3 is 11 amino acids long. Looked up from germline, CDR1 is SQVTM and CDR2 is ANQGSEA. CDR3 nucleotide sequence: TGCAGCTCTACTAGCGGGGGCGAGCAGTACTTC. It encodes CSSTSGGEQYF.

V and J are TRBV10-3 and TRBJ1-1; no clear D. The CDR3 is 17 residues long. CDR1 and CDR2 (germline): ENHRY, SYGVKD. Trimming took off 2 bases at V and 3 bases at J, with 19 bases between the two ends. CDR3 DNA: TGTGCCATCAGTGAGGTTACCCGCGGCAGGATGGACACTGAAGCTTTCTTT. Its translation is CAISEVTRGRMDTEAFF.

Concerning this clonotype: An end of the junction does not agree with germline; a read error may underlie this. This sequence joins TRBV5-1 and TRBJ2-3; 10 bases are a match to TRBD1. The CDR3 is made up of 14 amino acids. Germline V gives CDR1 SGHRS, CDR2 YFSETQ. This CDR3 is CASMTGGGTDTQCF. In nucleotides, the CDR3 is TGCGCCAGCATGACAGGGGGCGGGACAGATACGCAGTGTTTT.